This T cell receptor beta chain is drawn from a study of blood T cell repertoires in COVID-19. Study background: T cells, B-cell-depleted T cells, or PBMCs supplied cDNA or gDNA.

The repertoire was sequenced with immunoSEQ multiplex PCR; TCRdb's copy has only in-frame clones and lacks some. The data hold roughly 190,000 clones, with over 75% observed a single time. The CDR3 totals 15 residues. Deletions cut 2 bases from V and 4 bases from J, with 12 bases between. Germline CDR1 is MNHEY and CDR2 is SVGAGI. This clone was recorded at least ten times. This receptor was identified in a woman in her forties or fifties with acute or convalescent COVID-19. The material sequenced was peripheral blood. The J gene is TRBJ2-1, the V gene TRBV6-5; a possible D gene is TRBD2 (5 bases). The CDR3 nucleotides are TGTGCCAGCAGTTACGTCCAAACGGGGTACAATGAGCAGTTCTTC. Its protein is CASSYVQTGYNEQFF.